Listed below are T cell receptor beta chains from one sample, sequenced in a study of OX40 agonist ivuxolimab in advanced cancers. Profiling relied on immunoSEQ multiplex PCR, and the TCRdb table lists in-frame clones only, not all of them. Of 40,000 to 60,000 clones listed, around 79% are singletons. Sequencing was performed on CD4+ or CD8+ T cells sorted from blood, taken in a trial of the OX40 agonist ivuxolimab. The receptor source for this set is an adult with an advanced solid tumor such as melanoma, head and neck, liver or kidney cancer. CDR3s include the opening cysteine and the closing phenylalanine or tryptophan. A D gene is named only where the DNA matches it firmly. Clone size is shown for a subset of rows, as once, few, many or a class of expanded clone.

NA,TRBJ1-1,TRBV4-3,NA,CASSQANRNTEAFF,TGCGCCAGCAGCCAAGCGAACAGGAACACTGAAGCTTTCTTT
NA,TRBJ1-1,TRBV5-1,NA,CASSWGGFGNTEAFF,TGCGCCAGCAGCTGGGGTGGGTTCGGGAACACTGAAGCTTTCTTT
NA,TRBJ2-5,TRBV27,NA,CASSPMEGPRETQYF,TGTGCCAGCAGTCCTATGGAGGGCCCTCGGGAGACCCAGTACTTC
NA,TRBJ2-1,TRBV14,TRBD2,CASKRENPYNEQFF,TGTGCCAGCAAGCGGGAGAACCCCTACAATGAGCAGTTCTTC
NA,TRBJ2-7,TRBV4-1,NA,CASSQDLGRQYF,TGCGCCAGCAGCCAAGACCTGGGACGACAGTACTTC
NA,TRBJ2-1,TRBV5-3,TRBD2,CARSRGLADYNEQFF,TGTGCCAGAAGCCGGGGACTAGCGGATTACAATGAGCAGTTCTTC
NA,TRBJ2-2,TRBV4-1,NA,CASSQRGTVPPGELFF,TGCGCCAGCAGCCAAAGGGGGACCGTCCCCCCCGGGGAGCTGTTTTTT
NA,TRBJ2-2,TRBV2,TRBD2,CASLREGHSTGELFF,TGTGCCAGCTTACGGGAGGGCCACTCAACCGGGGAGCTGTTTTTT
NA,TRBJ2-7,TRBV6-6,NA,CASSRDRGSYEQYF,TGTGCCAGCAGTCGGGACCGAGGCTCCTACGAGCAGTACTTC
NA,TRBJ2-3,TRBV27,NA,CASSLSRGNTDTQYF,TGTGCCAGCAGTTTATCGCGGGGCAACACAGATACGCAGTATTTT
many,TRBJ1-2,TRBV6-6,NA,CAIPLFQGPKYGYTF,TGTGCCATCCCCCTTTTTCAGGGACCGAAATATGGCTACACCTTC
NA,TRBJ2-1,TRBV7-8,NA,CASSLAGSGYNNEQFF,TGTGCCAGCAGCTTAGCTGGTAGCGGATACAACAATGAGCAGTTCTTC
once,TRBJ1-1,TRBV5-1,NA,CASRTDTGNTEAFF,TGCGCCAGCAGGACGGACACGGGTAACACTGAAGCTTTCTTT
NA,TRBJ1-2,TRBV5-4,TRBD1,CASSLQGLGDYGYTF,TGTGCCAGCAGCCTACAGGGGCTGGGGGACTATGGCTACACCTTC
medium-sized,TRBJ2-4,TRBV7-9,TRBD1,CASSSRQGENIQYF,TGTGCCAGCAGCTCGAGGCAGGGGGAAAACATTCAGTACTTC
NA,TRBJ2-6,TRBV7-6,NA,CASSPRPHSGANVLTF,TGTGCCAGCAGCCCTCGGCCCCACTCTGGGGCCAACGTCCTGACTTTC
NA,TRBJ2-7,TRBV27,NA,CASRPNEEYEQYF,TGTGCCAGCAGACCCAACGAGGAATACGAGCAGTACTTC
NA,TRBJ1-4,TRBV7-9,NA,CASSLAQGGEKLFF,TGTGCCAGCAGCTTGGCGCAGGGCGGTGAAAAACTGTTTTTT
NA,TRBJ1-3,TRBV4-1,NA,CASSQDGKGGVAGNTIYF,TGCGCCAGCAGCCAAGATGGGAAAGGGGGAGTAGCTGGAAACACCATATATTTT
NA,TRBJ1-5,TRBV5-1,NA,CASSLGPGDNQPQHF,TGCGCCAGCAGCCTTGGACCGGGGGACAATCAGCCCCAGCATTTT
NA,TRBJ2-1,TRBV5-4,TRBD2,CASSLPGRRGRRSYNEQFF,TGTGCCAGCAGCTTACCCGGAAGGCGCGGGAGGCGCTCCTACAATGAGCAGTTCTTC
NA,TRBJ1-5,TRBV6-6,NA,CASGSNQPQHF,TGTGCCAGCGGTAGCAATCAGCCCCAGCATTTT
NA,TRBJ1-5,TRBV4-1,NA,CASSQDRTNWEPQHF,TGCGCCAGCAGCCAAGATCGGACAAACTGGGAGCCCCAGCATTTT
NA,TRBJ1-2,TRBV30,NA,CAWTGGGTIYGYTF,TGTGCCTGGACCGGAGGAGGGACCATCTATGGCTACACCTTC
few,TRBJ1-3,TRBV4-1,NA,CASSPSGARKGNTIYF,TGCGCCAGCAGCCCCTCCGGGGCACGAAAGGGAAACACCATATATTTT
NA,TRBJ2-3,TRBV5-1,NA,CASGSGSDTQYF,TGCGCCAGCGGTTCTGGATCAGATACGCAGTATTTT
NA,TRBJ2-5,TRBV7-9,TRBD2,CASSLGTWTSYQETQYF,TGTGCCAGCAGCTTAGGGACCTGGACTAGCTATCAAGAGACCCAGTACTTC
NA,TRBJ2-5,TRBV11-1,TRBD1,CASSLDREETQYF,TGTGCCAGCAGCCTGGACAGGGAAGAGACCCAGTACTTC
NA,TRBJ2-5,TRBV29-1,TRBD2,CSVEDRLAGETQYF,TGCAGCGTTGAAGATCGACTAGCGGGGGAGACCCAGTACTTC
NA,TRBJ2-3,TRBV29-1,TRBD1,CSAGDRLADTQYF,TGCAGCGCAGGGGACAGGTTAGCAGATACGCAGTATTTT
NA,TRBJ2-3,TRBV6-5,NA,CASKGGTSTDTQYF,TGTGCCAGCAAAGGCGGGACTAGCACAGATACGCAGTATTTT
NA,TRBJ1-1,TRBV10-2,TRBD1,CASSVTGRNTEAFF,TGCGCCAGCAGCGTGACAGGGCGGAACACTGAAGCTTTCTTT
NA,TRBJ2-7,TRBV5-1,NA,CASSLVRGYEQYF,TGCGCCAGCAGCTTGGTAAGGGGCTACGAGCAGTACTTC
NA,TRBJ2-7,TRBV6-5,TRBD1,CASSYSKGQMSYEQYF,TGTGCCAGCAGTTACTCGAAGGGACAGATGTCCTACGAGCAGTACTTC
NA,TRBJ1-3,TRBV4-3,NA,CASSQGQAGEGSGNTIYF,TGCGCCAGCAGCCAAGGACAGGCCGGAGAGGGGTCTGGAAACACCATATATTTT
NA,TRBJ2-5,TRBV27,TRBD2,CASSLGLADQETQYF,TGTGCCAGCAGTTTAGGTCTAGCGGATCAAGAGACCCAGTACTTC
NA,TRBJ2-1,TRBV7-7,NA,CASSSEIVTEQFF,TGTGCCAGCAGCTCGGAGATCGTCACTGAGCAGTTCTTC
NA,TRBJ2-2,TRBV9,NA,CASSVISNTGELFF,TGTGCCAGCAGCGTTATCTCGAACACCGGGGAGCTGTTTTTT
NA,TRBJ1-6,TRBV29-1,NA,CSVEPEHSPLHF,TGCAGCGTTGAGCCCGAGCATTCACCCCTCCACTTT
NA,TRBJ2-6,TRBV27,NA,CAGSLSLWAAGANVLTF,TGTGCCGGCAGTTTATCGCTGTGGGCAGCTGGGGCCAACGTCCTGACTTTC
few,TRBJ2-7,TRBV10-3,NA,CAISEGPGDYEQYF,TGTGCCATCAGTGAAGGCCCCGGAGACTACGAGCAGTACTTC
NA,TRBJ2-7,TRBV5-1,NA,CASSLGADYEQYF,TGCGCCAGCAGCTTGGGGGCCGACTACGAGCAGTACTTC
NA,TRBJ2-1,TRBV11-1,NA,CASSLYRGDEQFF,TGTGCCAGCAGTCTTTACCGAGGCGATGAGCAGTTCTTC
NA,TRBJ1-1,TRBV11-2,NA,CASSFGGLDTEAFF,TGTGCCAGCAGCTTTGGGGGTTTGGACACTGAAGCTTTCTTT
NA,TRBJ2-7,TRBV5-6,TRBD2,CASSLAIGTSNEQYF,TGTGCCAGCAGCTTGGCCATCGGGACTAGCAACGAGCAGTACTTC
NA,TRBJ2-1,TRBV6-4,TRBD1,CASSAPGQGALYNEQFF,TGTGCCAGCAGTGCCCCCGGACAGGGGGCATTGTACAATGAGCAGTTCTTC
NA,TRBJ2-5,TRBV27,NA,CASSWGAEETQYF,TGTGCCAGCAGTTGGGGGGCAGAAGAGACCCAGTACTTC
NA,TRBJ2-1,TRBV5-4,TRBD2,CASSHGTSVRSYNEQFF,TGTGCCAGCAGCCATGGGACTAGCGTACGGTCCTACAATGAGCAGTTCTTC
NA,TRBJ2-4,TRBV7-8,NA,CASSLPPPGIQYF,TGTGCCAGCAGCTTACCCCCGCCGGGCATTCAGTACTTC
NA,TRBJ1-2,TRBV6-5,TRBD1,CASSPSTGSPSTF,TGTGCCAGCAGCCCCTCGACAGGGAGTCCCTCTACCTTC
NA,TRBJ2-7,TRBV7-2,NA,CASRPTYSYEQYF,TGTGCCAGCAGGCCGACTTACTCCTACGAGCAGTACTTC
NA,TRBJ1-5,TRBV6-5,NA,CASSPLYSNQPQHF,TGTGCCAGCAGCCCTCTTTATAGCAATCAGCCCCAGCATTTT
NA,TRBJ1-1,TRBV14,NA,CASSQNAEAFF,TGTGCCAGCAGCCAAAACGCTGAAGCTTTCTTT
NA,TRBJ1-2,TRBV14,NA,CASSPLSPTENYGYTF,TGTGCCAGCAGCCCCCTCAGTCCGACAGAAAACTATGGCTACACCTTC
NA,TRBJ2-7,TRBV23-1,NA,CASSLTGWRAYEQYF,TGCGCCAGCAGTCTAACAGGGTGGAGGGCCTACGAGCAGTACTTC
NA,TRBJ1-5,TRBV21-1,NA,CASSKDHIGGYQPQHF,TGTGCCAGCAGCAAAGACCACATAGGGGGGTATCAGCCCCAGCATTTT
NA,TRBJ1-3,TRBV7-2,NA,CASSLNPMGSGGNTIYF,TGTGCCAGCAGCTTAAACCCTATGGGGTCGGGTGGAAACACCATATATTTT
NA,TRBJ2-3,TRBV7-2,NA,CASSASMADTQYF,TGTGCCAGCAGCGCCTCTATGGCAGATACGCAGTATTTT
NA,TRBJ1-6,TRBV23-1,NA,CASSQFRKVRPLCSPLHF,TGCGCCAGCAGTCAATTTAGGAAAGTCAGGCCCTTGTGTTCACCCCTCCACTTT
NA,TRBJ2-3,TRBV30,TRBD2,CAWSSTLAGGSTDTQYF,TGTGCCTGGAGTAGTACCCTAGCGGGAGGTAGCACAGATACGCAGTATTTT